This passage covers 8 T cell receptor beta chains from one sample sequenced in a study of blood T cell repertoires in COVID-19. Produced via immunoSEQ multiplex PCR; TCRdb's table is partial and in-frame only. The table includes about 150,000 clones, over 75% detected once. Sequencing was performed on peripheral blood. These receptors were taken from a human donor in a cohort sampled during active COVID-19.

This chain connects TRBV27 to TRBJ2-3; D is possibly TRBD2 (5 bases). Between the trimmed V and J ends, which lost 7 bases and 3 bases, there was a span of 17 bases. CDR3 length: 15 amino acids. Per germline, CDR1 MNHEY and CDR2 SMNVEV (reference sequence). The chain's CDR3 is CASMPTGYETDTQYF. The CDR3 coding sequence is TGTGCCAGCATGCCCACGGGATATGAAACAGATACGCAGTATTTT.

This sequence joins TRBV6-5 and TRBJ2-5; D possibly corresponds to TRBD1 (6 bases). The CDR3 contains 16 residues. With 4 bases removed from V and 5 bases from J, the gap between germline ends came to 20 bases. In germline, CDR1 is MNHEY, CDR2 SVGAGI. CDR3 amino acids: CASSSRPNRAKETQYF. CDR3 coding DNA: TGTGCCAGCAGTTCCCGTCCCAACAGGGCCAAGGAGACCCAGTACTTC.

This clone was seen more than once but under ten times. This chain connects TRBV11-3 to TRBJ1-5, with D perhaps TRBD1 (5 bases). The CDR3 spans 17 residues. Trimming removed 2 bases from V and 0 bases from J, with 14 bases in between. CDR1 and CDR2 (germline): SGHNT, YENEEA. The CDR3 here is CASSLIGTSNSNQPQHF. The CDR3 DNA is TGTGCCAGCAGCTTAATTGGGACTTCTAATAGCAATCAGCCCCAGCATTTT.

This clone was found a few times. This chain connects TRBV9 to TRBJ1-1; no clear D gene. Germline V gene sequence: CDR1 SGDLS, CDR2 YYNGEE. This CDR3 has 13 amino acids. The V gene lost 3 bases and the J gene lost 0 bases, with 6 bases spanning the gap. CDR3: CASSAHMNTEAFF. In DNA form, the CDR3 reads TGTGCCAGCAGCGCCCACATGAACACTGAAGCTTTCTTT.

The V call is TRBV20-1, the J call TRBJ2-7; TRBD1 matches at 7 bases. CDR3 length: 14 amino acids. V was clipped by 3 bases and J by 1 base; unmatched bases: 6. CDR1 and CDR2 (germline): DFQATT, SNEGSKA (reference sequence). The DNA of the CDR3 is TGCAGTGCTAGTTCCGGACAGGTTTCCTACGAGCAGTACTTC. This gives the protein CSASSGQVSYEQYF.

V gene TRBV6-2 or TRBV6-3 combines with J gene TRBJ2-1; 8 positions agree with TRBD1. The CDR3 is 15 amino acids. After removal of 5 bases from V and 2 bases from J, the junction contained 5 bases not matched to a gene. CDR1 MNHEY and CDR2 SVGEGT come from the germline V gene. The CDR3 DNA follows: TGTGCCAGCAGTACGGGGACAGGAGCCTACAATGAGCAGTTCTTC. Translation gives CASSTGTGAYNEQFF.

The sample holds one count of this clone. The rearrangement links TRBV2 to TRBJ2-7, with 7 bases that match TRBD1. Germline-derived CDR1 and CDR2 are SNHLY and FYNNEI. This CDR3 region has 14 residues. Trimming cost V 5 bases and J 3 bases; bases outside gene matches: 7. As DNA, the CDR3 is TGTGCCAGCAGTCCAGACAGGGTTGTCTACGAGCAGTACTTC. It translates to CASSPDRVVYEQYF.

This clone was detected a few times. The J gene is TRBJ2-1, the V gene TRBV6-4; D call uncertain. Germline CDR1 reads MRHNA; CDR2 reads SNTAGT. V lost 3 bases, J lost 7 bases, and 10 bases lay in between. The CDR3 length is 13 residues. The CDR3 sequence: CASSERLLNEQFF. Here the CDR3 DNA reads TGTGCCAGCAGTGAACGTTTACTAAATGAGCAGTTCTTC.